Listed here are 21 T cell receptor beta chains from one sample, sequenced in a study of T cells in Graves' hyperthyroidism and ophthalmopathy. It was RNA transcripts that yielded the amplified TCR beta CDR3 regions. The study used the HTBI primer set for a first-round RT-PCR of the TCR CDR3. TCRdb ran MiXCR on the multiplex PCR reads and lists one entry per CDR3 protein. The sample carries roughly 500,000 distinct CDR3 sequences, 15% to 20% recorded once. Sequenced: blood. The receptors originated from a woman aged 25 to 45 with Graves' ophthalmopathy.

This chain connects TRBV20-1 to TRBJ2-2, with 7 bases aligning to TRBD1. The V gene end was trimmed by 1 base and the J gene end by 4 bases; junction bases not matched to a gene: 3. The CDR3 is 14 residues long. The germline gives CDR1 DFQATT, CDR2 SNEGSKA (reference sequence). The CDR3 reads CSARVRQGTGELFF. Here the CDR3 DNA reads TGCAGTGCTAGAGTCAGACAGGGCACCGGGGAGCTGTTTTTT.

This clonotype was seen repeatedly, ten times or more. CDR3 DNA sequence: TGTGCCAGCAGCTTAGGAAAGGGCATGAACACTGAAGCTTTCTTT. Its protein product is CASSLGKGMNTEAFF. This chain joins TRBV11-1 and TRBJ1-1, with D uncertain. Germline V gene lookup returns CDR1 SGHAT and CDR2 FQDESV (reference sequence). CDR3 length: 15 residues. The V gene lost 1 base and the J gene lost 0 bases, with 9 bases spanning the gap.

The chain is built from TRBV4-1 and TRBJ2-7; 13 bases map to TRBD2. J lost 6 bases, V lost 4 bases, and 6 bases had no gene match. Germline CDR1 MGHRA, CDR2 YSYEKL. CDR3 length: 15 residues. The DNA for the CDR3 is TGCGCCAGCAGCCGACCGGGACTAGCGGGAAGCGAGCAGTACTTC. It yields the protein CASSRPGLAGSEQYF.

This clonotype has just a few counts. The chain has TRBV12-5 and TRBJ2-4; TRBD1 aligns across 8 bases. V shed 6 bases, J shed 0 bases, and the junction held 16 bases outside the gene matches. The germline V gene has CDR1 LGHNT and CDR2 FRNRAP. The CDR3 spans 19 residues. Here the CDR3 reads CASGRLGTGDQEAKNIQYF. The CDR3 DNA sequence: TGTGCTAGTGGACGGCTGGGGACAGGTGACCAGGAAGCCAAAAACATTCAGTACTTC.

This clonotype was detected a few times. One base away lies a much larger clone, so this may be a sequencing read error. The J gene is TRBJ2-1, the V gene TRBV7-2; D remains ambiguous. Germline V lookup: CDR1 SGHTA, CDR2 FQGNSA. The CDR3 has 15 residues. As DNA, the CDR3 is TGTGCCAGCAGCTTAGATATGACTGCCTACAATGAGCAGCTCTTC. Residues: CASSLDMTAYNEQLF. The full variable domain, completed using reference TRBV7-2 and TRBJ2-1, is GAGVSQSPSNKVTEKGKDVELRCDPISGHTALYWYRQSLGQGLEFLIYFQGNSAPDKSGLPSDRFSAERTGGSVSTLTIQRTQQEDSAVYLCASSLDMTAYNEQLFGPGTRLTVL.

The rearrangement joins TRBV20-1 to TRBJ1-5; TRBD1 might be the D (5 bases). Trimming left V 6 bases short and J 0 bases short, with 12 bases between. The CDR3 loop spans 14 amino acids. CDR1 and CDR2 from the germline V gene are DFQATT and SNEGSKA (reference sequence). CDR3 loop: CSAQRGNSNQPQHF. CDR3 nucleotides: TGCAGTGCCCAGCGGGGGAATAGCAATCAGCCCCAGCATTTT.

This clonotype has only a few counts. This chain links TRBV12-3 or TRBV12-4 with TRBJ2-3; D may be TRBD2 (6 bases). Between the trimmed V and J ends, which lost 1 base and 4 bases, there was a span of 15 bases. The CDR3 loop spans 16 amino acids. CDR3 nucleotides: TGTGCCAGCAGTTTAGGGGTCAGGAGGGGCCCAGATACGCAGTATTTT. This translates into CASSLGVRRGPDTQYF.

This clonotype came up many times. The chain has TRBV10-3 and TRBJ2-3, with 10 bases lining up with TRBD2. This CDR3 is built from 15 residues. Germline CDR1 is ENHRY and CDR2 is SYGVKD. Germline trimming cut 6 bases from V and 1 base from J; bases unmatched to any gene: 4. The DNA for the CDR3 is TGTGCCATCAGGGTAGGACTAGCGGGCACAGATACGCAGTATTTT. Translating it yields CAIRVGLAGTDTQYF.

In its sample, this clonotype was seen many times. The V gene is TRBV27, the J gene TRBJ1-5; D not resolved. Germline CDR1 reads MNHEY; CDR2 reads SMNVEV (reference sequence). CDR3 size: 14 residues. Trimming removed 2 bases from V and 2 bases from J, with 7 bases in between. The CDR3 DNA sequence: TGTGCCAGCAGTTTAGGGTTCGGCAATCAGCCCCAGCATTTT. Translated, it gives CASSLGFGNQPQHF.

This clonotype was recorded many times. This CDR3 reads CASSPALHTEAFF. The CDR3 DNA reads as TGTGCCAGCAGCCCGGCCCTTCACACTGAAGCTTTCTTT. The chain links TRBV7-8 to TRBJ1-1; D is unresolved. This CDR3 has 13 amino acids. V dropped 5 bases and J dropped 3 bases, with 10 bases sitting between them. Germline V gives CDR1 SGHVS, CDR2 FQNEAQ. Using reference TRBV7-8 and TRBJ1-1 for the parts outside the CDR3, the full variable domain is GAGVSQSPRYKVAKRGQDVALRCDPISGHVSLFWYQQALGQGPEFLTYFQNEAQLDKSGLPSDRFFAERPEGSVSTLKIQRTQQEDSAVYLCASSPALHTEAFFGQGTRLTVV.

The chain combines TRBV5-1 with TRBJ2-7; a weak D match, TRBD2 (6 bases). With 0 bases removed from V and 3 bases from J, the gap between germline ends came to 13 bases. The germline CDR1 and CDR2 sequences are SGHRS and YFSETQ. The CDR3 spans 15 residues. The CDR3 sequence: CASSLVGGSGYEQYF. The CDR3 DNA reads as TGCGCCAGCAGCTTGGTTGGTGGTAGCGGCTACGAGCAGTACTTC.

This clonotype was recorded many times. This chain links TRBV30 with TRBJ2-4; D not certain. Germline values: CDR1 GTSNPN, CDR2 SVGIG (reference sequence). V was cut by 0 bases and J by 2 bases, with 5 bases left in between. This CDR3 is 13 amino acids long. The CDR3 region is CAWSVLTKNIQYF. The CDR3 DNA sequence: TGTGCCTGGAGTGTTCTCACCAAAAACATTCAGTACTTC. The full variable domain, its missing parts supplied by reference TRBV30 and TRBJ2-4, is SQTIHQWPATLVQPVGSPLSLECTVEGTSNPNLYWYRQAAGRGLQLLFYSVGIGQISSEVPQNLSASRPQDRQFILSSKKLLLSDSGFYLCAWSVLTKNIQYFGAGTRLSVL.

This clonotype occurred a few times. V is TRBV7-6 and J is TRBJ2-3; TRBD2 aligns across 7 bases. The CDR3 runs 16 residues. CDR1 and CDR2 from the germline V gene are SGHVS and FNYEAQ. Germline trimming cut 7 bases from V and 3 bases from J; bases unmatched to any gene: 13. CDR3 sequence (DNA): TGTGCCAGCACCGCCGGGTGGGAGGGAGAGACAGATACGCAGTATTTT. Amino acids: CASTAGWEGETDTQYF.

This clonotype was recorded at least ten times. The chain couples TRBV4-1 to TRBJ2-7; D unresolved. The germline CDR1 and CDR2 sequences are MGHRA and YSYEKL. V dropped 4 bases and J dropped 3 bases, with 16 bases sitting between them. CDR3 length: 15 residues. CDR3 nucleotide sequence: TGCGCCAGCAGCCCGCATCAACACTCCAACTACGAGCAGTACTTC. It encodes CASSPHQHSNYEQYF.

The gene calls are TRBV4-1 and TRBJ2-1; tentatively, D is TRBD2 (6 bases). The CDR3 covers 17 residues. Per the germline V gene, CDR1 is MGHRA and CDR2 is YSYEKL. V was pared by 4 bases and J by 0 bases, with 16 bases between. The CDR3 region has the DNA TGCGCCAGCAGCCCTGGGTCGGGGGAGAGCTCCTACAATGAGCAGTTCTTC. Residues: CASSPGSGESSYNEQFF.

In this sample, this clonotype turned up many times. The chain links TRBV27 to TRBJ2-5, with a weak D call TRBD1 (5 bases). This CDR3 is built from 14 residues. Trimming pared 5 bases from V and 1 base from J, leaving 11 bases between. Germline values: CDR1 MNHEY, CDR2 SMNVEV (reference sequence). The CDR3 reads CASSKGRVQETQYF. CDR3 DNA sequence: TGTGCCAGCAGTAAGGGCAGGGTCCAAGAGACCCAGTACTTC.

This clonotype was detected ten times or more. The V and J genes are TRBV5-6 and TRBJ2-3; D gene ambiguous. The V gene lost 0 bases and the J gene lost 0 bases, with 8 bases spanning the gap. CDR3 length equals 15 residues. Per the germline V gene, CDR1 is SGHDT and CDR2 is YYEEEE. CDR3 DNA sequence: TGTGCCAGCAGCTTGGAGGCCAGGAGCACAGATACGCAGTATTTT. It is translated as CASSLEARSTDTQYF.

This CDR3 reads CASSFVPIGGYTEAFF. DNA for the CDR3: TGTGCCAGCAGTTTTGTCCCCATAGGAGGCTACACTGAAGCTTTCTTT. The V and J genes are TRBV12-3 or TRBV12-4 and TRBJ1-1, with D unclear. The germline V and J ends were trimmed by 3 bases and 3 bases, with 17 bases remaining between them. The CDR3 length is 16 residues.

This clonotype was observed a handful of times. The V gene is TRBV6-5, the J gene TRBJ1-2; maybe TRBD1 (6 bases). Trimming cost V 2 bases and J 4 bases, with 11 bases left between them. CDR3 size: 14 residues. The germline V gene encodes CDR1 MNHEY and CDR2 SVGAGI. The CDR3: CASSYNARGYGYTF. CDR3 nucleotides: TGTGCCAGCAGTTACAACGCCAGGGGCTATGGCTACACCTTC.

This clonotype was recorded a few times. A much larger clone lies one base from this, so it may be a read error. CDR3 sequence reads: CTSSAQSLEQFF. The CDR3 region has the DNA TGTACCAGCAGCGCACAGAGCCTTGAGCAGTTCTTC. The chain joins TRBV13 to TRBJ2-1; D not certain. CDR3 length: 12 residues. The V gene's germline CDR1 is PRHDT and CDR2 FYEKMQ (reference sequence).

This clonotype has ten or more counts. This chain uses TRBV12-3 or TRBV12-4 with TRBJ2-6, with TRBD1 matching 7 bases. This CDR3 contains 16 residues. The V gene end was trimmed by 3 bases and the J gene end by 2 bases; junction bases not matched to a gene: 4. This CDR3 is CASSLGQGAGANVLTF. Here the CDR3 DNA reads TGTGCCAGCAGTTTGGGTCAGGGGGCTGGGGCCAACGTCCTGACTTTC.